Listed below are T cell receptor beta chains from one sample, sequenced in a study of T cell responses to AZD1222 COVID-19 vaccine. Profiling relied on immunoSEQ multiplex PCR, and the TCRdb table lists in-frame clones only, not all of them. This sample carries 95,000 to 110,000 clones, 75% to 95% of them seen once, and the ten largest clones take 45%. Sample: peripheral blood, taken on day 0 of AZD1222 vaccination. The receptors originated from an adult in good health. Each CDR3 is given with its conserved first and last residue. D genes are given only for firm matches. The size of a clone is reported for some rows only, either as once, few or many, or as a class for expanded clones.

d_gene: TRBD1
v_gene: TRBV2
abundance: once
j_gene: TRBJ2-5
CDR3nt: TGTGCCAGCAGTGAAGCGCAGGGGGTTCAGACCCAGTACTTC
CDR3aa: CASSEAQGVQTQYF

d_gene: NA
v_gene: TRBV5-5
abundance: NA
j_gene: TRBJ2-1
CDR3nt: TGTGCCAGCAGTCTAGCGCGGAGCTCCTACAATGAGCAGTTCTTC
CDR3aa: CASSLARSSYNEQFF

d_gene: TRBD1
v_gene: TRBV30
abundance: NA
j_gene: TRBJ1-2
CDR3nt: TGTGCCTGGAGTCGGGACAGCAATATCTATGGCTACACCTTC
CDR3aa: CAWSRDSNIYGYTF

d_gene: TRBD2
v_gene: TRBV6-5
abundance: NA
j_gene: TRBJ2-7
CDR3nt: TGTGCCAGCAGCCACCCGGGGGGGTCCTACGAGCAGTACTTC
CDR3aa: CASSHPGGSYEQYF

d_gene: NA
v_gene: TRBV12-3/TRBV12-4
abundance: NA
j_gene: TRBJ2-7
CDR3nt: TGTGCCAGCAGAAACGGACGACACGAGCAGTACTTC
CDR3aa: CASRNGRHEQYF

d_gene: NA
v_gene: TRBV28
abundance: NA
j_gene: TRBJ1-2
CDR3nt: TGTGCCAGCAGTTTCAGGGCTAACTATGGCTACACCTTC
CDR3aa: CASSFRANYGYTF

d_gene: NA
v_gene: TRBV12-3/TRBV12-4
abundance: NA
j_gene: TRBJ1-5
CDR3nt: TGTGCCAGCAGCCCAGACCAAGCGGGGCCCCAGCATTTT
CDR3aa: CASSPDQAGPQHF

d_gene: NA
v_gene: TRBV5-1
abundance: NA
j_gene: TRBJ2-7
CDR3nt: TGCGCCAGCAGCCCGCCGGGGGCAGAGGGCTACGAGCAGTACTTC
CDR3aa: CASSPPGAEGYEQYF

d_gene: NA
v_gene: TRBV5-1
abundance: NA
j_gene: TRBJ2-2
CDR3nt: TGCGCCAGCAGCTTGACAGGGCGGAACACCGGGGAGCTGTTTTTT
CDR3aa: CASSLTGRNTGELFF

d_gene: TRBD1
v_gene: TRBV2
abundance: NA
j_gene: TRBJ2-3
CDR3nt: TGTGCCAGCAGACCGGGACAGGGGTCCCCAGATACGCAGTATTTT
CDR3aa: CASRPGQGSPDTQYF

d_gene: NA
v_gene: TRBV7-9
abundance: NA
j_gene: TRBJ2-3
CDR3nt: TGTGCCAGCAGCCGGAGGGCCTTAAGCACAGATACGCAGTATTTT
CDR3aa: CASSRRALSTDTQYF

d_gene: NA
v_gene: TRBV11-2
abundance: NA
j_gene: TRBJ1-2
CDR3nt: TGTGCCAGCAGCTTATCCCAGGTCTTTGGCTACACCTTC
CDR3aa: CASSLSQVFGYTF

d_gene: TRBD2
v_gene: TRBV30
abundance: NA
j_gene: TRBJ2-6
CDR3nt: TGTGCCTGGAGTGTGAGACTAGCGGCCTCTGGGGCCAACGTCCTGACTTTC
CDR3aa: CAWSVRLAASGANVLTF

d_gene: NA
v_gene: TRBV11-2
abundance: NA
j_gene: TRBJ1-1
CDR3nt: TGTGCCAGCAGCAGTTCGATGCAGTCGAACACTGAAGCTTTCTTT
CDR3aa: CASSSSMQSNTEAFF

d_gene: TRBD1
v_gene: TRBV28
abundance: once
j_gene: TRBJ1-1
CDR3nt: TGTGCCAGCAGGCACAGGGGGCAGGACACTGAAGCTTTCTTT
CDR3aa: CASRHRGQDTEAFF